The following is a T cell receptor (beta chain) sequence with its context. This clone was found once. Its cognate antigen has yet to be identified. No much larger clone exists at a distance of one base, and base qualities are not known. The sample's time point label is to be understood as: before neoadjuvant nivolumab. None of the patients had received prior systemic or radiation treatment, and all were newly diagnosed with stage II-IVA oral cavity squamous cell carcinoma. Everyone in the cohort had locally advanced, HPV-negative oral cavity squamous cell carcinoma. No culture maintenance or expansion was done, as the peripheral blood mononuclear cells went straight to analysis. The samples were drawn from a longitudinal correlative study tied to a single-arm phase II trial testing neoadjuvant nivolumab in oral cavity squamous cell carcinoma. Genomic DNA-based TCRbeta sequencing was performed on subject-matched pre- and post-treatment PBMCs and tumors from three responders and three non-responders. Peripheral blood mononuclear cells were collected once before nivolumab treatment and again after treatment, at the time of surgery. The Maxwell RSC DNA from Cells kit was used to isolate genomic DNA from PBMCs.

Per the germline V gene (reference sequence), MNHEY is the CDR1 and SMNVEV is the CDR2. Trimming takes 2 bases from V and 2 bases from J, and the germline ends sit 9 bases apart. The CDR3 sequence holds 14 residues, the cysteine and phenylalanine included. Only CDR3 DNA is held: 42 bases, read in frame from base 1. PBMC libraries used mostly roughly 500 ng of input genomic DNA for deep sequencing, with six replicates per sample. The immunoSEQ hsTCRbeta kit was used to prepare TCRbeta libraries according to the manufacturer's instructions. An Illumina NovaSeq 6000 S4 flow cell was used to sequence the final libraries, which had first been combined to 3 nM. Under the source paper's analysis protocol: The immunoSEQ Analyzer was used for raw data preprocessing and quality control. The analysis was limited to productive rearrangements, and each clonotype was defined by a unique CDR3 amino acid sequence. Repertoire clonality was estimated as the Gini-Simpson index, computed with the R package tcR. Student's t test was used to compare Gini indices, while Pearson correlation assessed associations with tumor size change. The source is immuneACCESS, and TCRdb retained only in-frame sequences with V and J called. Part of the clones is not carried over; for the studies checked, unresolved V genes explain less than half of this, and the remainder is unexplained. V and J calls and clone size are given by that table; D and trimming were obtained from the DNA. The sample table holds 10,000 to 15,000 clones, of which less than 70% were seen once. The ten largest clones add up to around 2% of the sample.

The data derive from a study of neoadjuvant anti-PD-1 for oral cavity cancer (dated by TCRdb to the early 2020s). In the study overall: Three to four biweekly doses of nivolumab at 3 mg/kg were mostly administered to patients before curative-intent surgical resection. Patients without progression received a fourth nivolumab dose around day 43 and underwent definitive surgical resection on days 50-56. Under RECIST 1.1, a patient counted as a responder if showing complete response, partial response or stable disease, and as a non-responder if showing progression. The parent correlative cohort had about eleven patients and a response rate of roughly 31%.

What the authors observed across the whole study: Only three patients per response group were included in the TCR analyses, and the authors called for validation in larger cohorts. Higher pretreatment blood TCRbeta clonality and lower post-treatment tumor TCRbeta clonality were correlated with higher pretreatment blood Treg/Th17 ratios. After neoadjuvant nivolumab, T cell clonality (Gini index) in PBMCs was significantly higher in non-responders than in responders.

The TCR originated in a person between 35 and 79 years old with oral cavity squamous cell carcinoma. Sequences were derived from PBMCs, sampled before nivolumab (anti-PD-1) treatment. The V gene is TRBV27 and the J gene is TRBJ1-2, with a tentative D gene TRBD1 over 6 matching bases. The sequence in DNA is TGTGCCAGCAGTTTAAAAGGACAGAACTATGGCTACACCTTC. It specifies CASSLKGQNYGYTF.